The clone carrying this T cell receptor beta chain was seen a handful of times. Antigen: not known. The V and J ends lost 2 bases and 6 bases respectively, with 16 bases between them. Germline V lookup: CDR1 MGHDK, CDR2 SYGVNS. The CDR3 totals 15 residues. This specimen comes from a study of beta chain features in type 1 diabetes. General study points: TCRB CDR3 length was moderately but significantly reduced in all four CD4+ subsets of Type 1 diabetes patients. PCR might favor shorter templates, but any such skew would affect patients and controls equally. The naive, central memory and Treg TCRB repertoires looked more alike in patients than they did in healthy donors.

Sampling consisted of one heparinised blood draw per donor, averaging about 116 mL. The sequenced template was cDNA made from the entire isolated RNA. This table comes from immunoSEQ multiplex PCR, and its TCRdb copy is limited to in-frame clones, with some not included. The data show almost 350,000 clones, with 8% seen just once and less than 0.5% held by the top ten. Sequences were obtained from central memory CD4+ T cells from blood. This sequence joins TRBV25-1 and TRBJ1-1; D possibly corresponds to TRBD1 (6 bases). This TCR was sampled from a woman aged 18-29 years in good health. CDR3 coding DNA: TGTGCCAGCAGTGAACGGCAGGGGTCCGATGCTGAAGCTTTCTTT. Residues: CASSERQGSDAEAFF.